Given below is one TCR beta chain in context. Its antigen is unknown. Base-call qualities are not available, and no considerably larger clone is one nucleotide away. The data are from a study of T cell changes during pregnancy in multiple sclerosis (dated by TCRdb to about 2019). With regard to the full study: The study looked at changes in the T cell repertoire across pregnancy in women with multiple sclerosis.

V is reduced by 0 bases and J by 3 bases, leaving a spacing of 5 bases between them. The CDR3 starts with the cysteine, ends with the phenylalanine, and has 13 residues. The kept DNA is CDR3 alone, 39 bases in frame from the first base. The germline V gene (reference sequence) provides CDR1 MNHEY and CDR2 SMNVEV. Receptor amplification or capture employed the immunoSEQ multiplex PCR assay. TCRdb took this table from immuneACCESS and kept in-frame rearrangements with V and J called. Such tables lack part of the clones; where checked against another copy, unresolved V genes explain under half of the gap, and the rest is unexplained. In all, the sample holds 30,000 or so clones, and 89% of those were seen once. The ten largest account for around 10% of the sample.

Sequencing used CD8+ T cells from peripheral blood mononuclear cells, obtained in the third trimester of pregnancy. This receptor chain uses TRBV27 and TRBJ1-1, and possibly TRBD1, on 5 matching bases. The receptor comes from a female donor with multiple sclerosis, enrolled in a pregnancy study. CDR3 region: CASSLSRDTEAFF. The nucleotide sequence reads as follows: TGTGCCAGCAGTTTATCCAGGGACACTGAAGCTTTCTTT.